These 6 T cell receptor beta chains share one sample of origin, sequenced in a study of T cell responses to AZD1222 COVID-19 vaccine. Profiling relied on immunoSEQ multiplex PCR, and the TCRdb table lists in-frame clones only, not all of them. The table includes 45,000 to 55,000 clones, about 80% detected once. The sample here was peripheral blood, taken on day 0 of AZD1222 vaccination. The receptors stem from an adult in good health.

The V call is TRBV6-5, the J call TRBJ2-1; 10 bases align to TRBD1. The CDR3 runs to 15 residues. The ends lost 7 bases at V and 4 bases at J; junction bases unmatched: 7. Looked up from germline, CDR1 is MNHEY and CDR2 is SVGAGI. For the CDR3, the DNA is TGTGCCAGCATACAGGACAGGGGGTCTTACAATGAGCAGTTCTTC. Translated: CASIQDRGSYNEQFF.

The gene calls are TRBV5-6 and TRBJ1-6; tentative D call: TRBD1 (5 bases). The CDR3 loop spans 14 amino acids. Germline loops: CDR1 SGHDT, CDR2 YYEEEE. The V end lost 4 bases, the J end lost 5 bases, and 10 bases lay between the germline ends. The CDR3 DNA follows: TGTGCCAGCAGCCACAGGCTTGATAATTCACCCCTCCACTTT. Encoded protein: CASSHRLDNSPLHF.

This rearrangement joins TRBV11-1 to TRBJ1-5; D not certain. The length of the CDR3 is 14 residues. Trimming removed 2 bases at V and 0 bases at J, with 5 bases between. Looked up from germline, CDR1 is SGHAT and CDR2 is FQDESV (reference sequence). The CDR3 DNA follows: TGTGCCAGCAGCTTATCAACTAGCAATCAGCCCCAGCATTTT. Protein product: CASSLSTSNQPQHF.

This chain joins TRBV3-1 (or the pseudogene TRBV3-2) and TRBJ2-7; no clear D gene. Germline V gene sequence: CDR1 LGHDT, CDR2 YNNKEL (reference sequence). V lost 0 bases and J 7 bases, leaving 4 bases between the germline ends. The CDR3 spans 11 residues. CDR3 DNA: TGTGCCAGCAGCCAAGAGTGGGAGCAGTACTTC. Residues: CASSQEWEQYF.

The J gene is TRBJ2-7, the V gene TRBV4-3, with D uncertain. Germline V gene sequence: CDR1 LGHNA, CDR2 YSLEER. Trimming cost V 1 base and J 1 base, with 5 bases left between them. This CDR3 is 13 amino acids long. For the CDR3, the DNA is TGCGCCAGCAGCCAAGGGCCTTCCTACGAGCAGTACTTC. Translated, it gives CASSQGPSYEQYF.

This chain uses TRBV24-1 with TRBJ1-1; 8 bases are a match to TRBD1. The V segment lost 4 bases and the J segment 1 base; nucleotides outside the gene matches: 4. The germline V gene has CDR1 KGHDR and CDR2 SFDVKD. CDR3 length: 15 amino acids. This CDR3 is CATSETGTGNTEAFF. The CDR3 nucleotides are TGTGCCACCAGTGAAACCGGGACAGGGAACACTGAAGCTTTCTTT.